This TCR beta chain was documented in a study of blood T cell repertoires in COVID-19. There are a few counts of this clone. Under the authors' procedure: Nucleated cell number was recorded as an estimate derived from reference gene primer amplification. Sequencing used immunoSEQ multiplex PCR; TCRdb keeps in-frame clones, though not all of them. The D gene and trimming were derived from the DNA, and the V and J assignments and clone size from that table. Here the sample spans about 240,000 clones, roughly 90% being singletons. The V and J ends lost 1 base and 3 bases respectively, with 18 bases between them. Germline V gene lookup returns CDR1 SGHAT and CDR2 FQNNGV. This CDR3 contains 17 residues.

Sequenced input: PBMCs or T cells enriched from blood (not recorded which). This chain connects TRBV11-2 to TRBJ1-1; D perhaps matches TRBD1 (6 bases). This clonotype was obtained from a woman in her 30s who had recovered from COVID-19. CDR3 sequence (DNA): TGTGCCAGCAGCTTAGCCAATTTGGGGGCCCCACACACTGAAGCTTTCTTT. Amino acid sequence: CASSLANLGAPHTEAFF. The full variable domain, in which reference TRBV11-2 and TRBJ1-1 provide the parts outside the CDR3, is EAGVAQSPRYKIIEKRQSVAFWCNPISGHATLYWYQQILGQGPKLLIQFQNNGVVDDSQLPKDRFSAERLKGVDSTLKIQPAKLEDSAVYLCASSLANLGAPHTEAFFGQGTRLTVV.